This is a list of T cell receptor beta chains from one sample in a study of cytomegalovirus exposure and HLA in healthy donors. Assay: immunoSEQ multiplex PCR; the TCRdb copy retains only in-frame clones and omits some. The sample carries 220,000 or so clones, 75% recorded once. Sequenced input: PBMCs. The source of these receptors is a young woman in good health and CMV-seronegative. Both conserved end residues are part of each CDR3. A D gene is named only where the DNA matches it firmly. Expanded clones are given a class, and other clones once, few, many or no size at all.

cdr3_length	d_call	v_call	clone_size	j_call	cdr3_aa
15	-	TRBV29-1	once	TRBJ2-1	CSVWGDPFNYNEQFF
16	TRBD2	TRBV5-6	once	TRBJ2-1	CASSLLAGEGLNEQFF
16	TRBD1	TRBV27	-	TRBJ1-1	CASSLTRGARGTEAFF
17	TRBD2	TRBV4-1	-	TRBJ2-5	CGSSQEAVGGYKETQYF
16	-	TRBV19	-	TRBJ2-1	CASSIGVRGRYNEQFF
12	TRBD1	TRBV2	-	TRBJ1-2	CASTGGVDGYTF
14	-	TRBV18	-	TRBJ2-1	CASSPELSYNEQFF
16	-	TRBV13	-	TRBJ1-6	CASSLERQGLGSPLHF
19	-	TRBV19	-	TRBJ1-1	CASSMSHEALRLPNTEAFF
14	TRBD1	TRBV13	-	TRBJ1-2	CASSSGQGVDGYTF
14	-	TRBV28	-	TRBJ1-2	CASTPDRRSYGYTF
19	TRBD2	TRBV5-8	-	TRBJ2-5	CASSLYSGGTIGSQETQYF
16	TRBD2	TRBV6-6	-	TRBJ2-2	CASSPPSGSYAGELFF
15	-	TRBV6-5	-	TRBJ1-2	CASSVSGSSIYGYTF
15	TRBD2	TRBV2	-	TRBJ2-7	CASIRTSDLVFEQYF
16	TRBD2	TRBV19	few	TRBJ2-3	CASSMTSGGLTDTQYF
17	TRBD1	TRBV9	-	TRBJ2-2	CASSVEGTGQNTGELFF
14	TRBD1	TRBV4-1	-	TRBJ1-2	CASSQRTGGFGYTF
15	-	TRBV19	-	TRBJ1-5	CASSSQPGSNQPQHF
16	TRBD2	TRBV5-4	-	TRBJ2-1	CASSLEGGRVGDEQFF
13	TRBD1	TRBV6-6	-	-	CASTGTGKHEQYF
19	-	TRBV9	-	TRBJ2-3	CASSVGDSRAYSSTDTQYF
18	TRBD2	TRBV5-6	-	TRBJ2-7	CASSGGLAGFRASYEQYF
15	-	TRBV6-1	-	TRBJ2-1	CASIDFTSSYNEQFF
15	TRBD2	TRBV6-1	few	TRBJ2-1	CASSEGTSGYNEQFF
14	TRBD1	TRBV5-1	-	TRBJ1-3	CASSGGTGRNTIYF
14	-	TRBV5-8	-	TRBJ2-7	CASSLRGYSYEQYF
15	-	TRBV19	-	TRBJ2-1	CASSSTSSSYNEQFF